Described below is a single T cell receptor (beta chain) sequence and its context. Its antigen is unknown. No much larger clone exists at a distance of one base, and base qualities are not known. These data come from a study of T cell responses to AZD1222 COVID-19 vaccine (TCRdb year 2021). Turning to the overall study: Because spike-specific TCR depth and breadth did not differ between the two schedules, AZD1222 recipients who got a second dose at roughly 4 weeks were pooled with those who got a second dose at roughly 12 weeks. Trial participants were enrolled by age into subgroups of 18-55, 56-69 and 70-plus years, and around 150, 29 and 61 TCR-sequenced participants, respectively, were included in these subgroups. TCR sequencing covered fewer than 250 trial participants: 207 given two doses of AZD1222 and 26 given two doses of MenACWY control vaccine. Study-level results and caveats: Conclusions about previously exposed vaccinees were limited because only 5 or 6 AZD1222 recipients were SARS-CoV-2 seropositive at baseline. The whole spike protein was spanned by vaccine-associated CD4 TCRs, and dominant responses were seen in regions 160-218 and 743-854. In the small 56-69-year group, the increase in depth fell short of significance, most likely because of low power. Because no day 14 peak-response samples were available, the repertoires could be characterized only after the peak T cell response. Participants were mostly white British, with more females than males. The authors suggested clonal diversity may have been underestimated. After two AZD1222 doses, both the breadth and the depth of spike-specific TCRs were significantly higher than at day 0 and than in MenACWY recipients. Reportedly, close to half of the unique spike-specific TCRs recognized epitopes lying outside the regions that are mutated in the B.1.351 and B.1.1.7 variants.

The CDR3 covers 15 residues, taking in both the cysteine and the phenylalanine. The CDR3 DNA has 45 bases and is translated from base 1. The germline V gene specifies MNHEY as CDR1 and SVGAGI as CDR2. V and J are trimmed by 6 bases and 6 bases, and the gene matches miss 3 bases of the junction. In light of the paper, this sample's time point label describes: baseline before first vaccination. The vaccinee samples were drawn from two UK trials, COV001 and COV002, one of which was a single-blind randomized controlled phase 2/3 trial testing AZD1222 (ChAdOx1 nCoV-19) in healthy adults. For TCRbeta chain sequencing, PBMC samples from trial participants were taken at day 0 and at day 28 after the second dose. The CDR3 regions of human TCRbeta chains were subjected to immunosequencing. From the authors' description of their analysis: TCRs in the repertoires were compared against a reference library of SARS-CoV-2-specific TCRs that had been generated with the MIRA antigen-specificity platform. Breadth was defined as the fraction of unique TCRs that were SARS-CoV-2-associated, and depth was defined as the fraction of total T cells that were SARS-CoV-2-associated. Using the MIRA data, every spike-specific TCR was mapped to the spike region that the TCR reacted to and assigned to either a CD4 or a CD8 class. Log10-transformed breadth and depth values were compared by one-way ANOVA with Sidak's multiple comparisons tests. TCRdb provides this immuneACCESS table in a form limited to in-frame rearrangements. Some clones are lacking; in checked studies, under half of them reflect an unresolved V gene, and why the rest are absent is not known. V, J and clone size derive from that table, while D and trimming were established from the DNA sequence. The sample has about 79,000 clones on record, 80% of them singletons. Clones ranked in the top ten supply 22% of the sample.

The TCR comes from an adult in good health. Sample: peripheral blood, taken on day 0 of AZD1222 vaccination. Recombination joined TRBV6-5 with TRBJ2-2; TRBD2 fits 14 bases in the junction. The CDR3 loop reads CASRGTSGGAGELFF. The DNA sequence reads TGTGCCAGCAGGGGGACTAGCGGGGGCGCCGGGGAGCTGTTTTTT.